These T cell receptor beta chains were read from a single sample in a study of early T cells in non-severe SARS-CoV-2 infection. MiXCR, applied by TCRdb to the 5' RACE reads, yields one record per CDR3 protein. Of about 70,000 distinct CDR3 sequences in the sample, about 10% were seen once. The sample was whole blood. The receptors were sampled from an adult who was a healthcare worker with PCR-confirmed SARS-CoV-2 infection or an uninfected control (not recorded which). Both conserved end residues are trimmed from each CDR3. A D gene is named only where the DNA matches it firmly.

d_call,j_call,v_call,cdr3_aa
-,TRBJ2-3,TRBV5-5,ASSLGRTTDTQY
TRBD2,TRBJ2-3,TRBV9,ASSVLSSGADTQY
-,TRBJ2-3,TRBV20-1,SASNEDTQY
-,TRBJ2-7,TRBV20-1,SARGPAPSSYEQY
-,TRBJ2-6,TRBV3-1,ASSQGAGANVLT
-,TRBJ2-3,TRBV5-1,ASSLSGFTDTQY
-,TRBJ2-3,TRBV7-6,ASSLLPYGDTQY
-,TRBJ2-7,TRBV11-1,ASSTNQGYEQY
-,TRBJ2-1,TRBV3-1,ASSQDRTNEQF
TRBD2,TRBJ2-2,TRBV5-1,ASSLALGIAGTGELF
-,TRBJ1-2,TRBV12-3/TRBV12-4,ASSFLGHYGYT
TRBD1,TRBJ1-2,TRBV27,ASSPRTGHGYT
-,TRBJ2-5,TRBV5-1,ASSFLRDYQETQY
TRBD2,TRBJ2-2,TRBV29-1,SVETSRNTGELF
-,TRBJ1-6,TRBV7-6,ASSQGIRSYNSPLH
TRBD1,TRBJ1-2,TRBV29-1,SVFGPGQAGYGYT
-,TRBJ1-3,TRBV6-6,ASSYSETRGNTIY
-,TRBJ1-1,TRBV5-4,ASSPSWVNTEAF
TRBD1,TRBJ2-7,TRBV5-5,ASSFPGQVTYEQY
TRBD1,TRBJ2-5,TRBV7-9,ASSSLQGKETQY